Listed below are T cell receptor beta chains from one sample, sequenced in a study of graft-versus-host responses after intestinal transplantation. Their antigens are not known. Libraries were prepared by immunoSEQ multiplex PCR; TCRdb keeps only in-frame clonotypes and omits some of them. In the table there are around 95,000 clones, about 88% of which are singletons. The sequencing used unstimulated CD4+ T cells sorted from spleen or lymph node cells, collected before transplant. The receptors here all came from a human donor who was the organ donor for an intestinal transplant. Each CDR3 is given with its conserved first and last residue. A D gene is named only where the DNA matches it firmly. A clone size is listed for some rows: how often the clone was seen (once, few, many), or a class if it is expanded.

DNA: TGTGCCAGCCGTACCCCACTAGCGGATTACGAGCAGTACTTC
CDR3: CASRTPLADYEQYF
V: TRBV6-5
D: TRBD2
J: TRBJ2-7
size: -

DNA: TGTGCCAGCAGCGTCGGGGGTGTCGGCTCCTACGAGCAGTACTTC
CDR3: CASSVGGVGSYEQYF
V: TRBV11-1
D: -
J: TRBJ2-7
size: -

DNA: TGCGCCAGCAGCTTCGACCTAGGACAGAAGTACTTC
CDR3: CASSFDLGQKYF
V: TRBV5-1
D: -
J: TRBJ2-7
size: -

DNA: TGTGCCAGCAGCTTCTATGACAGGGCTTATGGCTACACCTTC
CDR3: CASSFYDRAYGYTF
V: TRBV7-2
D: TRBD1
J: TRBJ1-2
size: -

DNA: TGTGCCAGCAGTGGACAGGGGATTACCTACGAGCAGTACTTC
CDR3: CASSGQGITYEQYF
V: TRBV2
D: TRBD1
J: TRBJ2-7
size: -

DNA: TGTGCCAGCAGCTTATTCAGCAGGGGGAGAGGTGAGCAGTTCTTC
CDR3: CASSLFSRGRGEQFF
V: TRBV11-2
D: TRBD1
J: TRBJ2-1
size: -

DNA: TGTGCCATCAGAGACAGGGATGGGAGAAACACCATATATTTT
CDR3: CAIRDRDGRNTIYF
V: TRBV10-3
D: TRBD1
J: TRBJ1-3
size: -

DNA: TGTGCCAGCAGCTTAGAGAGGACCTACGAGCAGTACTTC
CDR3: CASSLERTYEQYF
V: TRBV7-2
D: -
J: TRBJ2-7
size: -

DNA: TGCGCCAGCAGCTTAAAGCTACAGGGGTCCGGGGAGCTGTTTTTT
CDR3: CASSLKLQGSGELFF
V: TRBV5-1
D: TRBD1
J: TRBJ2-2
size: -

DNA: TGTGCCAGTAGTATAGGACGAGTTACAGGGGCTAATGAGCAGTTCTTC
CDR3: CASSIGRVTGANEQFF
V: TRBV19
D: TRBD1
J: TRBJ2-1
size: -

DNA: TGTGCCAGCAGGTCCACCAGCACAGATACGCAGTATTTT
CDR3: CASRSTSTDTQYF
V: TRBV6-5
D: -
J: TRBJ2-3
size: once

DNA: TGTGCCAGCAGCCCCTTTAGCGCGGCGCTGTCCTACAATGAGCAGTTCTTC
CDR3: CASSPFSAALSYNEQFF
V: TRBV27
D: -
J: TRBJ2-1
size: -

DNA: TGCAGCGTTGATAGGGGCGGCAACTATGGCTACACCTTC
CDR3: CSVDRGGNYGYTF
V: TRBV29-1
D: -
J: TRBJ1-2
size: -

DNA: TGTGCCAGCAGTGACGGACAGGGGAGGACAGATACGCAGTATTTT
CDR3: CASSDGQGRTDTQYF
V: TRBV6-1
D: TRBD1
J: TRBJ2-3
size: -

DNA: TGTGCCAGTAGTATAGTAGGGCCCTTAAATCAGCCCCAGCATTTT
CDR3: CASSIVGPLNQPQHF
V: TRBV19
D: -
J: TRBJ1-5
size: -

DNA: TGTGCCAGCAGCTCCCCAGACAGGGGTGGAGAAAAACTGTTTTTT
CDR3: CASSSPDRGGEKLFF
V: TRBV5-6
D: TRBD1
J: TRBJ1-4
size: once

DNA: TGTGCCAGCTCACGGGGACAGGGCGATGGCTACACCTTC
CDR3: CASSRGQGDGYTF
V: TRBV18
D: TRBD1
J: TRBJ1-2
size: once

DNA: TGTGCCAGCAGCCCCCAATGGACAGGAATCGGGGAGCTGTTTTTT
CDR3: CASSPQWTGIGELFF
V: TRBV5-6
D: TRBD1
J: TRBJ2-2
size: -

DNA: TGTGCCAGCAGCCACTCTAGCGGGGGGGCCGAAGAGACCCAGTACTTC
CDR3: CASSHSSGGAEETQYF
V: TRBV4-2
D: TRBD2
J: TRBJ2-5
size: -

DNA: TGTGCCAGCAGCATAGGACAGGACGATGGCTACACCTTC
CDR3: CASSIGQDDGYTF
V: TRBV21-1
D: -
J: TRBJ1-2
size: -

DNA: TGTGCCAGCAGCCCTCGGACAGGGAGGACCGATGAGCAGTTCTTC
CDR3: CASSPRTGRTDEQFF
V: TRBV7-3
D: TRBD1
J: TRBJ2-1
size: -

DNA: TGCGCCAGCAGCCCCGGGTCGGGGAACTATGGCTACACCTTC
CDR3: CASSPGSGNYGYTF
V: TRBV5-1
D: -
J: TRBJ1-2
size: -

DNA: TGCGCCAGCAGTGGGGGCAGGGATGCCGGCACTGAAGCTTTCTTT
CDR3: CASSGGRDAGTEAFF
V: TRBV23-1
D: -
J: TRBJ1-1
size: -

DNA: TGTGCCTGGGCCCCGGTAGGGGGCATTCAGTACTTC
CDR3: CAWAPVGGIQYF
V: TRBV30
D: -
J: TRBJ2-4
size: -

DNA: TGTGCCAGCAGCCCCCTCGGACAGATTCAAGAGACCCAGTACTTC
CDR3: CASSPLGQIQETQYF
V: TRBV7-3
D: -
J: TRBJ2-5
size: -

DNA: TGTGCCAGCAGCGCGATGGTGGAGCAGTACTTC
CDR3: CASSAMVEQYF
V: TRBV2
D: -
J: TRBJ2-7
size: -

DNA: TGTGCCAGCAGTTACGGGACGGTTATGAACACTGAAGCTTTCTTT
CDR3: CASSYGTVMNTEAFF
V: TRBV6-5
D: -
J: TRBJ1-1
size: -

DNA: TGCGCCAGCAGCCAAGGGAGGGGTCAGAACACCGGGGAGCTGTTTTTT
CDR3: CASSQGRGQNTGELFF
V: TRBV4-1
D: -
J: TRBJ2-2
size: -

DNA: TGTGCCAGCAGTTTGGGGGTTTCCTACGAGCAGTACTTC
CDR3: CASSLGVSYEQYF
V: TRBV7-3
D: -
J: TRBJ2-7
size: -

DNA: TGTGCCAGCAGCCGAATGCAGGGGGCAGGCACTGAAGCTTTCTTT
CDR3: CASSRMQGAGTEAFF
V: TRBV5-4
D: TRBD1
J: TRBJ1-1
size: -

DNA: TGTGCCAGCAAAAGCGGTTCAACTAGCACAGATACGCAGTATTTT
CDR3: CASKSGSTSTDTQYF
V: TRBV2
D: -
J: TRBJ2-3
size: -

DNA: TGTGCCAGCAACGGGGGGGCGCCCCGACAAGAGACCCAGTACTTC
CDR3: CASNGGAPRQETQYF
V: TRBV25-1
D: TRBD2
J: TRBJ2-5
size: -

DNA: TGCGCCAGCAGCCGGAATTCCGCAGATACGCAGTATTTT
CDR3: CASSRNSADTQYF
V: TRBV5-1
D: -
J: TRBJ2-3
size: -

DNA: TGTGCCAGTAGTACGGGACTAGCGGGCCAGACCCAGTACTTC
CDR3: CASSTGLAGQTQYF
V: TRBV19
D: TRBD2
J: TRBJ2-5
size: -

DNA: TGTGCCAGCAGCTTCGTAGTAGGACAGGGAGCTTTCTTT
CDR3: CASSFVVGQGAFF
V: TRBV5-5
D: TRBD1
J: TRBJ1-1
size: -

DNA: TGTGCCAGCAGCTCTCAACGGGGAGCCGCCGGGGAGCTGTTTTTT
CDR3: CASSSQRGAAGELFF
V: TRBV11-2
D: -
J: TRBJ2-2
size: -

DNA: TGTGCCAGCAGTTCGGACCCCTATAATTCACCCCTCCACTTT
CDR3: CASSSDPYNSPLHF
V: TRBV6-6
D: -
J: TRBJ1-6
size: -

DNA: TGCGCCAGCAGCGCACTGGGACAGGATACTAACTATGGCTACACCTTC
CDR3: CASSALGQDTNYGYTF
V: TRBV5-1
D: TRBD1
J: TRBJ1-2
size: -

DNA: TGCGCCAGCAGCCCCCTCTCACCGGGGGGGACCACAGATACGCAGTATTTT
CDR3: CASSPLSPGGTTDTQYF
V: TRBV5-1
D: TRBD2
J: TRBJ2-3
size: -

DNA: TGCGCCAGCAGCCAAGGGGACAGCAACTATGGCTACACCTTC
CDR3: CASSQGDSNYGYTF
V: TRBV4-1
D: TRBD1
J: TRBJ1-2
size: -

DNA: TGCGCCAGCAGCTTGGGTTCGAACGAGCAGTACTTC
CDR3: CASSLGSNEQYF
V: TRBV5-1
D: -
J: TRBJ2-7
size: -

DNA: TGTGCCAGCTCAGGGGGCTACAATCAGCCCCAGCATTTT
CDR3: CASSGGYNQPQHF
V: TRBV18
D: -
J: TRBJ1-5
size: -

DNA: TGTGCCAGCAGCCGAGGGTGGAATCAGCCCCAGCATTTT
CDR3: CASSRGWNQPQHF
V: TRBV6-5
D: -
J: TRBJ1-5
size: -

DNA: TGTGCCAGCAGCCGTTCTGGGGGCTCAGATACGCAGTATTTT
CDR3: CASSRSGGSDTQYF
V: TRBV7-7
D: -
J: TRBJ2-3
size: -

DNA: TGTGCCAGCAGTTTAGTAGGGGTCCCGAACACTGAAGCTTTCTTT
CDR3: CASSLVGVPNTEAFF
V: TRBV28
D: -
J: TRBJ1-1
size: -

DNA: TGTGCCAGCAGTAAGGGTTTCGCCTACAATGAGCAGTTCTTC
CDR3: CASSKGFAYNEQFF
V: TRBV28
D: -
J: TRBJ2-1
size: -

DNA: TGTGCCAGCAGTGTCGAGTCCTCTGGAAACACCATATATTTT
CDR3: CASSVESSGNTIYF
V: TRBV2
D: -
J: TRBJ1-3
size: -

DNA: TGCGCCAGCAGCCAACCCCTGGATACGCAGTATTTT
CDR3: CASSQPLDTQYF
V: TRBV4-1
D: -
J: TRBJ2-3
size: -

DNA: TGTGCCAGCTCACCGGGCAGCGGGCAGCCCCAGCATTTT
CDR3: CASSPGSGQPQHF
V: TRBV18
D: -
J: TRBJ1-5
size: few

DNA: TGTGCCAGCAGCTCGGGCGGGGGGGCCTTAGACATTCAGTACTTC
CDR3: CASSSGGGALDIQYF
V: TRBV11-2
D: TRBD2
J: TRBJ2-4
size: -

DNA: TGTGCCAGCAGCCCGGGTGCCCCCCGGGAGCAGTTCTTC
CDR3: CASSPGAPREQFF
V: TRBV5-6
D: -
J: TRBJ2-1
size: -

DNA: TGTGCCAGCAGTGGGGGGGTTAACTCTGGAAACACCATATATTTT
CDR3: CASSGGVNSGNTIYF
V: TRBV2
D: -
J: TRBJ1-3
size: -

DNA: TGTGCCAGCAGCTTGCCTGGTGTAATCACAGGCGGCTACACCTTC
CDR3: CASSLPGVITGGYTF
V: TRBV5-5
D: -
J: TRBJ1-2
size: -

DNA: TGTGCCAGCAGTGAAGAGGGGGGGTGGGGGAAAACCTCCCCTGGGTATAATCGGTTCTTC
CDR3: CASSEEGGWGKTSPGYNRFF
V: TRBV2
D: -
J: TRBJ2-1
size: few

DNA: TGTGCCAGCAGCTTAGGAAACGGACGCAGCTCCTACAATGAGCAGTTCTTC
CDR3: CASSLGNGRSSYNEQFF
V: TRBV7-3
D: -
J: TRBJ2-1
size: -

DNA: TGCGCCAGCAGCTTTGACAGGGGTTCACCCCTCCACTTT
CDR3: CASSFDRGSPLHF
V: TRBV5-1
D: TRBD1
J: TRBJ1-6
size: -